This T cell receptor beta chain came from a study of shared clonotypes between healthy human individuals. General study findings and limits: Several donors held around 5% of naive CD4 clonotypes in common. Compared with memory subsets, naive subsets generally had larger estimated richness.

The CDR3 length is 12 residues. Germline V CDR1 and CDR2: MDHEN, SYDVKM. Trimming took off 7 bases at V and 3 bases at J, with 10 bases between the two ends. A remark on this clone: Its antigen remains unidentified. At the DNA level, this CDR3 is encoded by other sequences in the same sample as well.

An approximately 210 ng quantity of DNA, some 30,000 T cell genomes, went into the sorted-subset replicate PCRs. The repertoire was sequenced with immunoSEQ multiplex PCR; TCRdb's copy has only in-frame clones and lacks some. The sample has 980,000 or so clones, around three quarters seen once. The J gene is TRBJ2-7, the V gene TRBV28; tentatively, D is TRBD2 (6 bases). The receptor was isolated from a man aged 18 to 35 in good health. Sequencing used memory CD4+ T cells sorted from blood. As for subset: CD45RA-negative fraction. Here the CDR3 reads CASTPGGYEQYF. CDR3 in DNA: TGTGCCAGCACCCCCGGGGGCTACGAGCAGTACTTC.